Sequencing of this T cell receptor (beta chain) was carried out in a study of shared clonotypes between healthy human individuals. The CDR3 consists of 13 residues. V was clipped by 7 bases and J by 6 bases, with 10 bases between them. Looked up from germline, CDR1 is MNHEY and CDR2 is SVGAGI. Profiling relied on immunoSEQ multiplex PCR, and the TCRdb table lists in-frame clones only, not all of them. The sample contains some 500,000 clones, roughly 95% of which appear only once. The chain employs TRBV6-5 and TRBJ1-6; no firm D call. The sample comprised naive CD4+ T cells sorted from blood. As to subset: CD45RA+ positively selected. The sequence was obtained from a woman between 25 and 40 years old in good health. The CDR3: CASMSGRNSPLHF. CDR3 nucleotide sequence: TGTGCCAGCATGTCCGGGCGTAATTCACCCCTCCACTTT.